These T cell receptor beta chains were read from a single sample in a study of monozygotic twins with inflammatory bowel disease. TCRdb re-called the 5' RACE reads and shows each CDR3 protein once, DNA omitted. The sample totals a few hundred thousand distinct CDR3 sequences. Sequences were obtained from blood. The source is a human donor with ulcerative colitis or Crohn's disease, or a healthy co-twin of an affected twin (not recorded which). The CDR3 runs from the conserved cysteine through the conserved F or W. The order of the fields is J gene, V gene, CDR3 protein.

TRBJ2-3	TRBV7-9	CASSSLKVTQYF
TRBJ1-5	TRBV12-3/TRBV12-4	CASSSDRFSNQPQHF
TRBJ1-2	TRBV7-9	CASSRQRDYGYTF
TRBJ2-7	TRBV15	CATSRVAGGENPYYEQYF
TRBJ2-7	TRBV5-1	CASSPSPGQGGYF
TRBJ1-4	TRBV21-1	CASSKRRFPTNEKLFF
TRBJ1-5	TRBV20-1	CSAHRANQPQHF
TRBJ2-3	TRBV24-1	CATAGSTDTQYF
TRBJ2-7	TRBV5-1	CASSLEPGSYEQYF
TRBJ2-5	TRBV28	CASRGWQGPAETQYF
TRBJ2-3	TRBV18	CASSPPASGGTDTQYF
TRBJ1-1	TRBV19	CASSPRQGMRGTEAFF
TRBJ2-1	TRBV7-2	CASSLRPSGGVVEQFF
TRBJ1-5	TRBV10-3	CATAKDSNQPQHF
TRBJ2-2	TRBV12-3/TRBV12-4	CASRLESFTGELFF
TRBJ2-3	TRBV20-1	CSANVLAGVPDTQYF
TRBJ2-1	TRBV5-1	CASSLEIGGPTEQFF
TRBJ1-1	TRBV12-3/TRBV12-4	CASALAGTGRTLIEAFF
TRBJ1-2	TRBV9	CASSVVPGGADGYTF
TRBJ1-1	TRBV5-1	CASSLAGGLEAFF
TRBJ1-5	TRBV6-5	CASISTGGGNQPQHF
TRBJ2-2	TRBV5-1	CASSPSGVNTGELFF
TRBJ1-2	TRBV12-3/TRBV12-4	CASSLLGGLDGYTF
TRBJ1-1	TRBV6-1	CASSPFDRRRVAFF
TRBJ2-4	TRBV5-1	CASSLENLGIQYF
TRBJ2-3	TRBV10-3	CALKVGSTDTQYF
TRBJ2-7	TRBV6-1	CASRTGGRSSYEQYF
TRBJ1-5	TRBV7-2	CASSFGTQPQHF
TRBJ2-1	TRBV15	CATSRLSSADSYNEQFF
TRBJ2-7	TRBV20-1	CSARAGTRGRTEQYF
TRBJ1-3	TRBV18	CASSPPVTGNTIYF
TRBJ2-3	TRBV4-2	CASSQRVGGAGGTDTQYF
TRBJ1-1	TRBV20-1	CSAHRGLGTEAFF
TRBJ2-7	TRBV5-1	CASSWGPGQAGVYEQYF
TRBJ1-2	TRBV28	CASQTVIYGYTF
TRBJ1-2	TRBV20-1	CSASPTSAEYYGYTF
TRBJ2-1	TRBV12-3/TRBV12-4	CASSRVGEQFF
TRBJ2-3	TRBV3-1	CASSQDIRTDTQYF
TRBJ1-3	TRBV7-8	CASSLDTSSGNTIYF
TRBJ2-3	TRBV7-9	CASSPRLAGPADTQYF
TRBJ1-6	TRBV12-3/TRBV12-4	CASSPRTGDAFSYNSPLHF
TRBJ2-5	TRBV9	CASSVAPVRAFQETQYF
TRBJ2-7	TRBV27	CASSWGGGSYEQYF